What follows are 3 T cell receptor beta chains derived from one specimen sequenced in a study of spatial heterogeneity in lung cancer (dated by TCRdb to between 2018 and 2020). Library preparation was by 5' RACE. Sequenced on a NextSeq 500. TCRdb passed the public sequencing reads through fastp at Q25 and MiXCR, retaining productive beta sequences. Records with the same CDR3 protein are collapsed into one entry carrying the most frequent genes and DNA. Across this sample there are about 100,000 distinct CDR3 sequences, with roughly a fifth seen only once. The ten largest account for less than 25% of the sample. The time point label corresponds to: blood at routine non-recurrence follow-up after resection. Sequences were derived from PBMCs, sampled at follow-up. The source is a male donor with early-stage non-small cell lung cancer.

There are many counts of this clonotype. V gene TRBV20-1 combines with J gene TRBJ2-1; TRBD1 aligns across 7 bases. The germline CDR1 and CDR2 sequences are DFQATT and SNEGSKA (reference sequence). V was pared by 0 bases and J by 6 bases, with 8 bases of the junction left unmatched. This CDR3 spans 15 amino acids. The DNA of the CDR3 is TGCAGTGCTAGAGATAGTGGCAGGGGGATCAATGAGCAGTTCTTC. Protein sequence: CSARDSGRGINEQFF.

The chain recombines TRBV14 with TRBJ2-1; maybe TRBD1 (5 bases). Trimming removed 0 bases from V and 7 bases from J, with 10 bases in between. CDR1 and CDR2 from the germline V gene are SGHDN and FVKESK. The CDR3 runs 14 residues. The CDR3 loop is CASSQDLRANEQFF. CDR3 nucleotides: TGTGCCAGCAGCCAAGATCTCAGGGCAAATGAGCAGTTCTTC.

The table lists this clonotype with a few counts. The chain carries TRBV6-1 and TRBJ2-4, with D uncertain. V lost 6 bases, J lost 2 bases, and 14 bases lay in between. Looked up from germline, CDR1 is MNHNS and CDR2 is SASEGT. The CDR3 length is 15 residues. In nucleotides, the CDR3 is TGTGCCAGCAGAGACCGGGCCTCCTCCAAAAACATTCAGTACTTC. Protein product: CASRDRASSKNIQYF.